The T cell receptor beta chain described here comes from a study of T-cell memory formation after mild COVID-19. Study-wide points: Whether second-wave clones peaking at day 37 were SARS-CoV-2 specific went unconfirmed.

Each CDR3 protein gets one entry after TCRdb re-called the 5' RACE reads with MiXCR. This table has 110,000 or so distinct CDR3 sequences, over 20% appearing once. V was cut by 6 bases and J by 5 bases, with 16 bases left in between. CDR3 length equals 14 residues. In the case of this clonotype: Its specificity is unknown.

Specimen: PBMCs or a T cell subset sorted from them (not recorded which). V usage is TRBV12-3 or TRBV12-4 and J usage is TRBJ2-5; tentative D call: TRBD1 (5 bases). This TCR came from a man aged 18 to 35 who had mild COVID-19 (a few samples of this study predate the infection). Cell type and time point are not known. The CDR3 loop reads CASSDDSGDETQYF. For the CDR3, the DNA is TGTGCCAGCAGCGACGACAGTGGTGATGAGACCCAGTACTTC.